A selection of T cell receptor beta chains follows, all from one sample in a study of T-cell reconstitution after alpha-beta-depleted transplantation in children. TCRdb recomputed calls from the PCR reads with MiXCR, one row per CDR3 protein. The sample contains 200,000 to 250,000 distinct CDR3 sequences, about a tenth of which appear only once. The sample in question was PBMCs, obtained before TCRalphabeta/CD19-depleted stem cell transplant. The receptor set was obtained from a child under two years old with acute myeloid leukemia, due to receive a stem cell transplant. CDR3s leave out the opening cysteine and the closing phenylalanine or tryptophan. Fields, in order: V gene, CDR3 length, J gene, CDR3 protein.

TRBV28	10	TRBJ2-1	ASIATGTGQF
TRBV4-2	19	TRBJ2-3	ASSPIRTSGWDRTSTDTQY
TRBV29-1	11	TRBJ1-5	SVSMGGSQPQH
TRBV20-1	10	TRBJ2-2	SAPKPHGELF
TRBV12-3/TRBV12-4	10	TRBJ1-1	ASSGVGTEAF
TRBV25-1	9	TRBJ2-7	ATTDRYEQY
TRBV12-3/TRBV12-4	12	TRBJ2-7	ASRVEVNPYEQY
TRBV29-1	11	TRBJ1-1	SSRGGGNTEAF
TRBV12-3/TRBV12-4	11	TRBJ1-5	ASSLGGGNAQH
TRBV20-1	14	TRBJ2-1	SARVGLAASYNEQF
TRBV27	14	TRBJ2-4	ASSLSGTSGQNIQY
TRBV19	12	TRBJ2-7	ASSIGQGVYEQY
TRBV12-3/TRBV12-4	11	TRBJ2-1	ASSPRTYNEQF
TRBV5-5	15	TRBJ2-1	ASSPAGGNRVKNEQF
TRBV3-1	13	TRBJ2-7	ASSQAPGLAYEQY
TRBV7-2	9	TRBJ2-7	ASSWRYEQY
TRBV20-1	15	TRBJ2-3	SARDPGLAGLRDTQY
TRBV3-1	10	TRBJ2-7	ASSQESYEQY
TRBV20-1	14	TRBJ2-1	SAREWQGTRTGEQF
TRBV6-1	11	TRBJ2-1	ASTNRLVNEQF
TRBV10-3	13	TRBJ2-2	AISEPTPTSGELF
TRBV3-1	15	TRBJ2-1	ACCQDWGERAYNEQF
TRBV4-1	12	TRBJ1-2	ASSQPGGPYGYT